The 7 T cell receptor beta chains listed next were all sequenced from one sample in a study of cytomegalovirus exposure and HLA in healthy donors. 60 Vbeta and 13 Jbeta primers were used in PCR. TCRdb keeps only in-frame clones here, not all; method: immunoSEQ multiplex PCR. Of 35,000 to 45,000 clones listed, 70% to 85% are singletons. Source material: PBMCs. These receptors originate from a woman between 18 and 30 years old in good health and CMV-seropositive.

This chain links TRBV16 with TRBJ2-5, with 7 bases matching TRBD2. CDR1 is KGHSY, CDR2 FQNENV, per germline. The CDR3 totals 16 residues. J lost 11 bases, V lost 1 base, and 16 bases had no gene match. CDR3 sequence: CASSQFFRVKGREQYF. The CDR3 coding sequence is TGTGCCAGCAGCCAATTTTTTCGGGTGAAGGGGCGGGAGCAGTACTTC.

This chain uses TRBV13 with TRBJ1-6; D perhaps matches TRBD1 (5 bases). The CDR3 is made up of 15 amino acids. Germline V gene data show CDR1 as PRHDT and CDR2 as FYEKMQ (reference sequence). Trimming left V 1 base short and J 7 bases short, with 11 bases between. This CDR3 reads CASSLAGGANSPLHF. CDR3 in DNA: TGTGCCAGCAGCTTAGCGGGAGGGGCCAATTCACCCCTCCACTTT.

This chain links TRBV19 with TRBJ2-5, with 9 bases identical to TRBD1. Germline V lookup: CDR1 LNHDA, CDR2 SQIVND (reference sequence). The V gene end was trimmed by 5 bases and the J gene end by 5 bases; junction bases not matched to a gene: 6. CDR3 size: 14 residues. The CDR3 region is CASSVGQGWETQYF. In DNA form, the CDR3 reads TGTGCCAGTAGTGTTGGACAGGGGTGGGAGACCCAGTACTTC.

The chain combines TRBV4-2 with TRBJ1-3; D gene unclear. Germline-derived CDR1 and CDR2 are LGHNA and YNFKEQ. This CDR3 is built from 18 residues. V was trimmed by 0 bases and J by 2 bases, leaving 17 bases between them. The CDR3: CASSQDPPGGSTGNTIYF. The CDR3 DNA reads TGTGCCAGCAGCCAAGACCCCCCCGGCGGGAGTACTGGAAACACCATATATTTT.

CDR3 nucleotides: TGTGCCAGCAGTTACGACACAGACTATGGCTACACCTTC. Translated: CASSYDTDYGYTF. The chain recombines TRBV27 with TRBJ1-2; no firm D call. Per the germline V gene, CDR1 is MNHEY and CDR2 is SMNVEV (reference sequence). The V end lost 4 bases, the J end lost 3 bases, and 9 bases lay between the germline ends. The CDR3 consists of 13 residues.

V and J are TRBV5-1 and TRBJ2-3; TRBD2 matches 8 bases. The CDR3 totals 15 residues. V shed 4 bases, J shed 2 bases, and the junction held 6 bases outside the gene matches. Germline V CDR1 and CDR2: SGHRS, YFSETQ. In nucleotides, the CDR3 is TGCGCCAGCAGCACAGCGGGGGCCCTCACAGATACGCAGTATTTT. Its translation is CASSTAGALTDTQYF.

J is TRBJ2-1 and V is TRBV5-1, with 9 bases aligning to TRBD2. CDR1 SGHRS and CDR2 YFSETQ come from the germline V gene. The CDR3 sequence is 16 residues long. Trimming removed 1 base from V and 6 bases from J; junction bases left unmatched: 8. The CDR3 bases are TGCGCCAGCAGCTTGCCCGGGACTAGCACCGTCAATGAGCAGTTCTTC. Its protein is CASSLPGTSTVNEQFF.